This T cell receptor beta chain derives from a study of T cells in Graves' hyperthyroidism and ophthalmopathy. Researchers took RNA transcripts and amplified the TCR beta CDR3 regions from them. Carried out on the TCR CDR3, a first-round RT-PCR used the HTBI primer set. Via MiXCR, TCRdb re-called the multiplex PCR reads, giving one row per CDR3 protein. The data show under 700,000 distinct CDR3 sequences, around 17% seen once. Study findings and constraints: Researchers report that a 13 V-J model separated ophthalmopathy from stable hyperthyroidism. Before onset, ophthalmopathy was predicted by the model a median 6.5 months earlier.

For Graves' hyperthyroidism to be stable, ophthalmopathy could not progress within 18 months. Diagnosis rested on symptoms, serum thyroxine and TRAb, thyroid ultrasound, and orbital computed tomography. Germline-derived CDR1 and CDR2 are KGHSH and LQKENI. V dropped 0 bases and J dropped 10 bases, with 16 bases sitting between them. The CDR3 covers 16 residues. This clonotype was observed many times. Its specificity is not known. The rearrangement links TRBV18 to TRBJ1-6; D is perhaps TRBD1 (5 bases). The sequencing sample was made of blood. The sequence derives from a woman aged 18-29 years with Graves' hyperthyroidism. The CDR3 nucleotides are TGTGCCAGCTCACCACCGAGGCGTAAGGGGAACTCACCCCTCCACTTT. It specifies CASSPPRRKGNSPLHF.